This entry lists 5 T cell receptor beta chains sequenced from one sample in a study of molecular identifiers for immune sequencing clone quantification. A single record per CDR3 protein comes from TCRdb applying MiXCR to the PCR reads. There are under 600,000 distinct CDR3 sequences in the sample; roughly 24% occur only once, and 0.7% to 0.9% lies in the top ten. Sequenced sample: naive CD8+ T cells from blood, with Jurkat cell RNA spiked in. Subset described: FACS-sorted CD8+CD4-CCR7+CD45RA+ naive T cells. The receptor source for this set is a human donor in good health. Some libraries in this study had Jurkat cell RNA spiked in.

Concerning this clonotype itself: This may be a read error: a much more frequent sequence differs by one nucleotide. The CDR3 reads CASNPGRIYEQYF. The CDR3 DNA sequence: TGCGCCAGCAACCCCGGACGGATCTACGAGCAGTACTTC. V usage is TRBV4-3 and J usage is TRBJ2-7; D uncertain. This CDR3 region has 13 residues. The ends were cut back, 7 bases at V and 3 bases at J, with 13 bases in the middle. The germline CDR1 and CDR2 sequences are LGHNA and YSLEER.

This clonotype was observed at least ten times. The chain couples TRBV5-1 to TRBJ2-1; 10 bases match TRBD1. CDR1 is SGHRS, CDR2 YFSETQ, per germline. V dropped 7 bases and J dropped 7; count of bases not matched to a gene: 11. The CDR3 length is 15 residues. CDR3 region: CASWIDRGRTNEQFF. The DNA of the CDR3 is TGCGCCAGCTGGATTGACAGGGGGCGTACGAATGAGCAGTTCTTC.

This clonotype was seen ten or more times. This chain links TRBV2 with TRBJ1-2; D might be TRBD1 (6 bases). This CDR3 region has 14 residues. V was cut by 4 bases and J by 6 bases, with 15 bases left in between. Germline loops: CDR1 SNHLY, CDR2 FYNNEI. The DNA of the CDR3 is TGTGCCAGCAGTGGCCCAACAGGGAGTCATGGCTACACCTTC. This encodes CASSGPTGSHGYTF.

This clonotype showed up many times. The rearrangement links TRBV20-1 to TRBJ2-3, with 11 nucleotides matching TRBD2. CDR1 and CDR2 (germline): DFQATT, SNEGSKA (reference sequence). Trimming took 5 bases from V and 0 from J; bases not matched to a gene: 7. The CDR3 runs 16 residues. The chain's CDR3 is CSAEATSGGSTDTQYF. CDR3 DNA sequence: TGCAGTGCTGAAGCCACTAGCGGGGGAAGCACAGATACGCAGTATTTT.

Here the CDR3 reads CASTGTSGDTQYF. The CDR3 region has the DNA TGCGCCAGCACAGGGACTAGCGGAGATACGCAGTATTTT. The chain has TRBV10-2 and TRBJ2-3; 11 bases match TRBD2. Germline-derived CDR1 and CDR2 are WSHSY and SAAADI. The V and J ends lost 7 bases and 5 bases, in that order; junction bases with no gene match: 2. This CDR3 is 13 amino acids long.